This is a list of T cell receptor beta chains from one sample in a study of graft-versus-host responses after intestinal transplantation. TCRdb keeps only in-frame clones here, not all; method: immunoSEQ multiplex PCR. The repertoire holds 60,000 to 65,000 clones, with about 89% as singletons. Sequenced here: ileum tissue, sampled 350 to 400 days after transplant. These receptor sequences come from a human patient who received an intestinal transplant, so some T cells may come from the graft donor. Both conserved end residues are part of each CDR3. Each record gives: clone size, D gene, V gene, J gene, CDR3 protein, CDR3 DNA. D genes are given only for firm matches. Rows give clone size only sometimes, using once, few, many, or a class for an expanded clone.

-	-	TRBV5-5	TRBJ1-3	CASSLLNGSPGNTIYF	TGTGCCAGCAGCTTGCTTAACGGTTCACCTGGAAACACCATATATTTT
once	-	TRBV2	TRBJ2-7	CASREIYEQYF	TGTGCCAGCAGAGAGATTTACGAGCAGTACTTC
-	TRBD1	TRBV7-2	TRBJ1-6	CASRGQGNSPLHF	TGTGCCAGCAGGGGACAGGGGAATTCACCCCTCCACTTT
-	-	TRBV4-1	TRBJ2-2	CASSPWGTGELFF	TGCGCCAGCAGCCCCTGGGGGACCGGGGAGCTGTTTTTT
-	TRBD2	TRBV9	TRBJ2-7	CASSAGILAGVEYEQYF	TGTGCCAGCAGCGCAGGAATATTGGCGGGAGTGGAGTACGAGCAGTACTTC
-	-	TRBV5-5	TRBJ2-1	CASSLEARISYNEQFF	TGTGCCAGCAGCTTGGAAGCTCGTATCTCCTACAATGAGCAGTTCTTC
-	-	TRBV2	TRBJ1-1	CASSEGRGTEAFF	TGTGCCAGCAGTGAAGGGAGGGGCACTGAAGCTTTCTTT
-	TRBD2	TRBV5-4	TRBJ2-1	CASSGRTSGNEQFF	TGTGCCAGCAGCGGAAGGACTAGCGGGAATGAGCAGTTCTTC
-	TRBD1	TRBV7-9	TRBJ2-2	CASSSPGQGKSGELFF	TGTGCCAGCAGCTCCCCCGGACAGGGGAAATCCGGGGAGCTGTTTTTT
-	-	TRBV5-1	TRBJ1-1	CASSLRGRNTEAFF	TGCGCCAGCAGCTTGCGTGGGAGGAACACTGAAGCTTTCTTT
-	-	TRBV6-5	TRBJ2-3	CASSLRVLTDTQYF	TGTGCCAGCAGTCTCCGGGTCCTCACAGATACGCAGTATTTT
-	-	TRBV29-1	TRBJ1-3	CSVDGSGNTIYF	TGCAGCGTTGACGGCTCTGGAAACACCATATATTTT
once	-	TRBV6-1	TRBJ2-5	CASSHERVVGETQYF	TGTGCCAGCAGCCACGAAAGGGTAGTGGGGGAGACCCAGTACTTC
-	TRBD2	TRBV9	TRBJ2-5	CASSVDPSGTQYF	TGTGCCAGCAGCGTAGACCCTAGCGGGACCCAGTACTTC
-	-	TRBV11-2	TRBJ2-7	CASSPRQGRSYEQYF	TGTGCCAGCAGCCCCCGCCAGGGACGGTCCTACGAGCAGTACTTC
-	-	TRBV4-1	TRBJ2-7	CASSQEAETEQYF	TGCGCCAGCAGCCAAGAGGCAGAAACCGAGCAGTACTTC
-	TRBD2	TRBV6-1	TRBJ2-3	CASSESPSGRLLDTQYF	TGTGCCAGCAGTGAAAGCCCTAGCGGGAGGTTATTGGATACGCAGTATTTT
-	-	TRBV27	TRBJ2-5	CASSFDNTQETQYF	TGTGCCAGCAGTTTTGACAACACGCAAGAGACCCAGTACTTC
-	-	TRBV5-1	TRBJ2-7	CASSLTTYEQYF	TGCGCCAGCAGCTTGACAACCTACGAGCAGTACTTC
-	TRBD1	TRBV29-1	TRBJ2-5	CSFSTGVGAQYF	TGCAGCTTCTCCACAGGGGTTGGGGCCCAGTACTTC
-	TRBD1	TRBV5-1	TRBJ2-7	CASSYGTGDYEQYF	TGCGCCAGCAGCTACGGGACAGGGGACTACGAGCAGTACTTC
-	TRBD2	TRBV25-1	TRBJ2-1	CASSISGGELYNEQFF	TGTGCCAGCAGTATTAGCGGGGGGGAACTGTACAATGAGCAGTTCTTC
-	-	TRBV6-5	TRBJ2-5	CASRLKETQYF	TGTGCCAGCAGGCTAAAAGAGACCCAGTACTTC
once	-	TRBV9	TRBJ2-1	CASSPDSYNEQFF	TGTGCCAGCAGCCCAGACTCATACAATGAGCAGTTCTTC
-	-	TRBV19	TRBJ1-4	CASSMWGEKLFF	TGTGCCAGTAGTATGTGGGGAGAAAAACTGTTTTTT
-	TRBD1	TRBV28	TRBJ2-7	CASSLRDRGLIYEQYF	TGTGCCAGCAGTTTAAGGGACAGGGGACTAATATACGAGCAGTACTTC
few	-	TRBV5-1	TRBJ2-5	CASSSPGQQETQYF	TGCGCCAGCAGCTCGCCGGGGCAGCAAGAGACCCAGTACTTC
-	-	TRBV5-1	TRBJ1-2	CASSFTTGPNLFVGYTF	TGCGCCAGCAGCTTTACGACAGGCCCGAACTTATTTGTTGGCTACACCTTC
-	-	TRBV2	TRBJ2-3	CASSGRTITATDTQYF	TGTGCCAGCAGTGGGCGGACTATAACAGCAACAGATACGCAGTATTTT
once	-	TRBV13	TRBJ2-1	CASSLAGEWSSYNEQFF	TGTGCCAGCAGCTTAGCGGGAGAATGGAGTTCCTACAATGAGCAGTTCTTC
-	-	TRBV11-2	TRBJ2-5	CASSLESVETQYF	TGTGCCAGCAGCCTGGAATCCGTAGAGACCCAGTACTTC
-	-	TRBV5-6	TRBJ2-1	CASSFGPNEQFF	TGTGCCAGCAGCTTCGGTCCGAATGAGCAGTTCTTC
-	TRBD2	TRBV5-4	TRBJ2-7	CASSLPGGAYEQYF	TGTGCCAGCAGCTTGCCCGGGGGGGCCTACGAGCAGTACTTC
-	-	TRBV5-6	TRBJ2-2	CASSLYPLTNTGELFF	TGTGCCAGCAGCTTATACCCTCTGACGAACACCGGGGAGCTGTTTTTT
-	-	TRBV30	TRBJ2-7	CAWSRDGDYEQYF	TGTGCCTGGAGCCGGGACGGCGACTACGAGCAGTACTTC
once	-	TRBV2	TRBJ1-1	CASIQGDNETEAFF	TGTGCCAGCATCCAAGGGGACAACGAGACTGAAGCTTTCTTT
-	-	TRBV11-2	TRBJ2-5	CASSSQETQYF	TGTGCCAGCAGTTCGCAAGAGACCCAGTACTTC
-	TRBD1	TRBV6-1	TRBJ2-3	CASSERGPGQGLNTQYF	TGTGCCAGCAGTGAACGCGGCCCGGGACAGGGACTAAATACGCAGTATTTT
-	-	TRBV7-2	TRBJ2-5	CASSLVSQPQETQYF	TGTGCCAGCAGCTTAGTGTCCCAACCCCAAGAGACCCAGTACTTC
-	TRBD1	TRBV7-2	TRBJ1-4	CASSAGQGSNEKLFF	TGTGCCAGCAGCGCCGGACAGGGGTCTAATGAAAAACTGTTTTTT
-	-	TRBV28	TRBJ1-3	CASSRQSSGNTIYF	TGTGCCAGCAGTAGACAGAGCTCTGGAAACACCATATATTTT
-	-	TRBV28	TRBJ1-5	CASSLRGGGNQPQHF	TGTGCCAGCAGTTTACGGGGGGGAGGCAATCAGCCCCAGCATTTT
once	TRBD2	TRBV5-1	TRBJ2-5	CASSLGASGGKETQYF	TGCGCCAGCAGCTTGGGGGCTAGCGGCGGTAAAGAGACCCAGTACTTC
-	-	TRBV27	TRBJ2-7	CASSSQGGPSYEQYF	TGTGCCAGCAGTTCGCAGGGGGGTCCCTCCTACGAGCAGTACTTC
-	-	TRBV6-5	TRBJ1-1	CASSYDLNTEAFF	TGTGCCAGCAGTTACGATCTGAACACTGAAGCTTTCTTT